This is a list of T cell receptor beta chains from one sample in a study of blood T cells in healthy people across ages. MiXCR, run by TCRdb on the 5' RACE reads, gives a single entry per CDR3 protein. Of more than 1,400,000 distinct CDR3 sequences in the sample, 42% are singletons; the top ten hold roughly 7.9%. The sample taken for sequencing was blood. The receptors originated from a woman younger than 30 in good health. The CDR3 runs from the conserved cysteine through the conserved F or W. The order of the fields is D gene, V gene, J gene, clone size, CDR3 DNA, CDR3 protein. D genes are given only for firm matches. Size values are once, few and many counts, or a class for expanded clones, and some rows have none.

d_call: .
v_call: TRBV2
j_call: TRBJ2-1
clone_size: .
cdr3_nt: TGTGCCAGCAGTGAAAGGTCGGCAGACAATGAGCAGTTCTTC
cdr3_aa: CASSERSADNEQFF

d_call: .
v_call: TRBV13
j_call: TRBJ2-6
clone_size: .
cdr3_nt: TGTGCCAGCAGCTTCTGGGTTCCTGGGGCCAACGTCCTGACTTTC
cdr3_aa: CASSFWVPGANVLTF

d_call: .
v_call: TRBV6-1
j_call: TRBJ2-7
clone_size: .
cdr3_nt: TGTGCCAGCAGTGATTGGGGTGGCTCCTACGAGCAGTACTTC
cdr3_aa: CASSDWGGSYEQYF

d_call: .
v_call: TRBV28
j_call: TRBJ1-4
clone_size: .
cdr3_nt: TGTGCCAGCGGCGGGGTCCGAGGGGAAAAACTGTTTTTT
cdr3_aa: CASGGVRGEKLFF

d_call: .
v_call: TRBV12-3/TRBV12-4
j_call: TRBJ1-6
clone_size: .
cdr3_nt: TGTGCCAGCAGCTCCGGACAGCCAACTTCACCCCTCCACTTT
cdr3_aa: CASSSGQPTSPLHF

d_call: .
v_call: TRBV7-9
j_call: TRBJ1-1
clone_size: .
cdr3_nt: TGTGCCAGCAGCTTACAGAGTGCCACTGAAGCTTTCTTT
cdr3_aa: CASSLQSATEAFF

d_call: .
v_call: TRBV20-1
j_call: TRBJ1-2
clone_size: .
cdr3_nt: TGCAGTGCTAGAGGTGGGGGCTGCACCTTC
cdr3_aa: CSARGGGCTF

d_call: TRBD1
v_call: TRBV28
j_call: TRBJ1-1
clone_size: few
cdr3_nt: TGTGCCAGCAGGACAGGGAGTGTTGGGGTAGCTTTCTTT
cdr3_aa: CASRTGSVGVAFF

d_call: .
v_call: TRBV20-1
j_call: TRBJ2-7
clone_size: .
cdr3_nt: TGCAGTGCTAGCGAGCAGGGACTCTACGAGCAGTACTTC
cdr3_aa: CSASEQGLYEQYF

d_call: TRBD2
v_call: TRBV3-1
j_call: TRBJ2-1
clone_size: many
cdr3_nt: TGTGCCAGCAGCCAAGGACTAGCGGGTGAGCAGTTCTTC
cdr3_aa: CASSQGLAGEQFF

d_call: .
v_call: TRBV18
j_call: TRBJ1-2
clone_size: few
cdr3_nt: TGTGCCAGCTCACCAATTGGGGCAGAGGCTAACTATGGCTACACCTTC
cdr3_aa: CASSPIGAEANYGYTF

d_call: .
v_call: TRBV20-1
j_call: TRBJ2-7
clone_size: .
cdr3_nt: TGCAGTGCTAGAGATCCCACTGTATACTACGAGCAGTACTTC
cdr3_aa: CSARDPTVYYEQYF

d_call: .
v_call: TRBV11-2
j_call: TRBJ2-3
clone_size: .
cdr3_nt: TGTGCCAGCAGCCTGCTACCACAGGTACTCCCCACAGATACGCAGTATTTT
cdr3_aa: CASSLLPQVLPTDTQYF

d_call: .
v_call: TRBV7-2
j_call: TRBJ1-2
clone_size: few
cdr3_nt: TGTGCCAGCAGCCCCTTAAGAGGGAACTATGGCTACACCTTC
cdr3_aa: CASSPLRGNYGYTF

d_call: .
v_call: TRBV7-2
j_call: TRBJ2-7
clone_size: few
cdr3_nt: TGTGCCAGCAGCCCCGTTTTCCGGGAGCAGTACTTC
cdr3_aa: CASSPVFREQYF

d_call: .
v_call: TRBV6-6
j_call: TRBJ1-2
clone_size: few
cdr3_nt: TGTGCCAGCAGCCAAGACAGGAGGTTCGGTGGCTACACCTTC
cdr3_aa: CASSQDRRFGGYTF

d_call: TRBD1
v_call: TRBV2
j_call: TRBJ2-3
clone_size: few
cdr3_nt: TGTGCCAGCAGGGGACAGCTCACAGATACGCAGTATTTT
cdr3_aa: CASRGQLTDTQYF

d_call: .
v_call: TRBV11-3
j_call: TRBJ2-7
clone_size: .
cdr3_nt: TGTGCCAGCAGCTACGACAGGTCGGGGAACGAGCAGTACTTC
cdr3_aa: CASSYDRSGNEQYF

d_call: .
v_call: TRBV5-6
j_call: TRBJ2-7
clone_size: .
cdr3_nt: TGTGCCAGCAGCTTGGCCGCAAAGTCCTACGAGCAGTACTTC
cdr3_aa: CASSLAAKSYEQYF

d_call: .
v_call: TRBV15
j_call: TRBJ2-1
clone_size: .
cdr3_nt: TGTGCCACCAGCAGAGATAATCTAACGGGTTCCTACAATGAGCAGTTCTTC
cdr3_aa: CATSRDNLTGSYNEQFF

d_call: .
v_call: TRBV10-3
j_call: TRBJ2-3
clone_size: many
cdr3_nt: TGTGCCATCAGTGGGTTACAGGGTAATACGCAGTATTTT
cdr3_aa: CAISGLQGNTQYF